This TCR beta chain is from a study of neurological immune-mediated disorders. General study points: It was the repertoires of 18 of 34 multiple sclerosis patients that phylogenetic grouping placed in one related-CDR3 cluster, which is a possible signature. Private repertoires in all groups were suggested, as expanded clones shared no CDR3 amino acid sequences across subjects.

Unsorted libraries were generated from 2 million PBMCs. These cells had been stored in RNAlater at -80 C. To note about this clonotype: Its target is unknown.

Trimming took 7 bases from V and 3 from J; bases not matched to a gene: 3. The germline gives CDR1 SGHDT, CDR2 YYEEEE. The CDR3 loop spans 13 amino acids. The cDNA was synthesized by 5'RACE incorporating 10-nucleotide random UMIs. TCRdb reprocessed the 5' RACE reads via MiXCR and lists one record per CDR3 protein. The table has some 60,000 distinct CDR3 sequences, roughly 3.5% seen once. V is TRBV5-6 and J is TRBJ1-2; 10 positions match TRBD1. Material for sequencing was PBMCs. The origin of this receptor is a woman aged 45-59 years with multiple sclerosis. The CDR3 loop is CASGTGADYGYTF. The CDR3 coding sequence is TGTGCCAGCGGGACAGGGGCTGACTATGGCTACACCTTC.